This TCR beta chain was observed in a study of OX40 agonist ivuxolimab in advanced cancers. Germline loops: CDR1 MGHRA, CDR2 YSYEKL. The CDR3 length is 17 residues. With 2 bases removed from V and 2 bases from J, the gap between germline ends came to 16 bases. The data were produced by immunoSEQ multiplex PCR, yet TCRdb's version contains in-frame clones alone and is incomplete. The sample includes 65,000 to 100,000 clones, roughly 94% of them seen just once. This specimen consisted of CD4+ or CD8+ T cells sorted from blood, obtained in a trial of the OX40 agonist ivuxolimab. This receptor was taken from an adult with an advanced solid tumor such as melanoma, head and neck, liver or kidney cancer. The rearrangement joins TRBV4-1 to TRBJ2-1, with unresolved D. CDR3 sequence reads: CASSQLGAGRAYNEQFF. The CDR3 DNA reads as TGCGCCAGCAGCCAACTTGGTGCAGGCCGGGCCTACAATGAGCAGTTCTTC.